The 3 T cell receptor beta chains presented below share a single source sample, sequenced in a study of graft-versus-host responses after intestinal transplantation. Sequencing used immunoSEQ multiplex PCR; TCRdb keeps in-frame clones, though not all of them. The table records roughly 9,800 clones, roughly 89% of them present only once. The specimen comprised PBMCs, sampled approximately 42 days after intestinal transplant. Source of these receptors: a human patient who received an intestinal transplant, so some T cells may come from the graft donor.

V gene TRBV5-1 combines with J gene TRBJ1-3; D is unresolved. The CDR3 spans 13 residues. Germline CDR1 is SGHRS and CDR2 is YFSETQ. V was clipped by 8 bases and J by 2 bases, with 11 bases between them. The CDR3 DNA reads as TGCGCCAGTCGTGGGATAACTGGAAACACCATATATTTT. This gives the protein CASRGITGNTIYF.

DNA for the CDR3: TGTGCCAGCAGTTCCTACAGAAAGAGAAACTACGAGCAGTACTTC. Translated: CASSSYRKRNYEQYF. The rearrangement joins TRBV6-5 to TRBJ2-7; D not resolved. This CDR3 has 15 amino acids. The germline V gene encodes CDR1 MNHEY and CDR2 SVGAGI. V was shortened by 4 bases and J by 3 bases, with 16 bases between the two germline ends.

This clone was seen just once. This rearrangement joins TRBV5-1 to TRBJ1-2, with D unclear. The CDR3 runs 14 residues. V was cut by 0 bases and J by 6 bases, with 12 bases left in between. Germline CDR1 SGHRS, CDR2 YFSETQ. CDR3 nucleotides: TGCGCCAGCAGCTTGGTTGGGGAGTCCGATGGCTACACCTTC. This sequence encodes CASSLVGESDGYTF.